The 2 T cell receptor beta chains below all came from one sample that was sequenced in a study of identical twins. MiXCR, run by TCRdb on the 5' RACE reads, gives a single entry per CDR3 protein. Among under 800,000 distinct CDR3 sequences listed, approximately 21% were seen once. This sample was also put to use in a study of T cells expressing NK-cell markers.

The sample taken for sequencing was PBMCs. The source is a woman aged 18 to 35 in good health.

This clonotype turned up a few times. V gene TRBV20-1 combines with J gene TRBJ2-5; 7 bases fit TRBD1. The CDR3 totals 14 residues. The trim removed 1 base at V and 5 bases at J, leaving 7 bases unmatched. Germline CDR1 is DFQATT and CDR2 is SNEGSKA (reference sequence). The CDR3 DNA is TGCAGTGCTAGAGCCTTGGACAGGCACGAGACCCAGTACTTC. Encoded protein: CSARALDRHETQYF.

The chain couples TRBV20-1 to TRBJ2-5, with 10 bases matching TRBD2. This CDR3 is built from 18 residues. J gave up 0 bases and V 6 bases, and 16 bases lay outside the gene matches. CDR1 and CDR2 from the germline V gene are DFQATT and SNEGSKA (reference sequence). CDR3 in amino acids: CSAIPLAGARLDQETQYF. The CDR3 bases are TGCAGTGCCATTCCGCTAGCGGGGGCCCGCTTAGACCAAGAGACCCAGTACTTC.